This is a list of T cell receptor beta chains from one sample in a study of T cell changes during pregnancy in multiple sclerosis. Data came from immunoSEQ multiplex PCR; TCRdb stores just in-frame clones and leaves some out. The table has about 33,000 clones, roughly nine tenths seen once. The sample consisted of CD4+ T cells from peripheral blood mononuclear cells, taken in the second trimester of pregnancy. Receptors were obtained from a female donor in good health, enrolled as a control in a pregnancy study. Both conserved end residues are part of each CDR3. The D gene is left open where the match is weak. For some rows the clone size is stated as once, few or many, or as a class when expanded; others skip it.

j_call: TRBJ2-7; v_call: TRBV4-1; clone_size: -; cdr3_length: 14; d_call: -; cdr3_aa: CASSPIGYTYEQYF; cdr3_nt: TGCGCCAGCAGCCCCATCGGTTATACCTACGAGCAGTACTTC
j_call: TRBJ1-4; v_call: TRBV30; clone_size: -; cdr3_length: 15; d_call: -; cdr3_aa: CAWRPPTQDNEKLFF; cdr3_nt: TGTGCCTGGAGACCCCCGACTCAAGACAATGAAAAACTGTTTTTT
j_call: TRBJ1-5; v_call: TRBV25-1; clone_size: -; cdr3_length: 14; d_call: TRBD1; cdr3_aa: CATQGAGSNQPQHF; cdr3_nt: TGTGCCACCCAGGGGGCTGGAAGCAATCAGCCCCAGCATTTT
j_call: TRBJ2-2; v_call: TRBV5-1; clone_size: -; cdr3_length: 17; d_call: TRBD2; cdr3_aa: CASSPGLAGPGAGELFF; cdr3_nt: TGCGCCAGCAGCCCCGGACTAGCGGGGCCAGGGGCCGGGGAGCTGTTTTTT
j_call: TRBJ1-3; v_call: TRBV7-2; clone_size: -; cdr3_length: 15; d_call: TRBD1; cdr3_aa: CASGRDSSGGNTIYF; cdr3_nt: TGTGCCAGCGGTCGGGACAGCTCTGGTGGAAACACCATATATTTT
j_call: TRBJ2-3; v_call: TRBV4-1; clone_size: -; cdr3_length: 17; d_call: -; cdr3_aa: CASSQDQVNSGSDTQYF; cdr3_nt: TGCGCCAGCAGCCAAGATCAGGTAAACAGTGGCTCAGATACGCAGTATTTT
j_call: TRBJ2-1; v_call: TRBV5-1; clone_size: once; cdr3_length: 15; d_call: TRBD2; cdr3_aa: CASSPMTSANNEQFF; cdr3_nt: TGCGCCAGCAGCCCCATGACTAGCGCAAACAATGAGCAGTTCTTC
j_call: TRBJ1-1; v_call: TRBV10-1; clone_size: -; cdr3_length: 16; d_call: TRBD1; cdr3_aa: CASSANRGPLNTEAFF; cdr3_nt: TGCGCCAGCAGTGCAAACAGGGGGCCCCTGAACACTGAAGCTTTCTTT
j_call: TRBJ1-1; v_call: TRBV7-9; clone_size: few; cdr3_length: 14; d_call: -; cdr3_aa: CASSPGGDKAEAFF; cdr3_nt: TGTGCCAGCAGCCCGGGGGGGGATAAAGCTGAAGCTTTCTTT
j_call: TRBJ1-1; v_call: TRBV2; clone_size: -; cdr3_length: 12; d_call: -; cdr3_aa: CASDRGLAEAFF; cdr3_nt: TGTGCCTCTGATCGGGGATTGGCTGAAGCTTTCTTT
j_call: TRBJ2-1; v_call: TRBV9; clone_size: -; cdr3_length: 15; d_call: TRBD2; cdr3_aa: CASSFGLAGGEEQFF; cdr3_nt: TGTGCCAGCAGCTTCGGACTAGCGGGAGGGGAGGAGCAGTTCTTC
j_call: TRBJ1-5; v_call: TRBV13; clone_size: -; cdr3_length: 15; d_call: -; cdr3_aa: CASSLGELLAQPQHF; cdr3_nt: TGTGCCAGCAGCTTAGGCGAGCTTTTAGCCCAGCCCCAGCATTTT
j_call: TRBJ2-3; v_call: TRBV2; clone_size: -; cdr3_length: 16; d_call: TRBD2; cdr3_aa: CASSGGGLAGTDTQYF; cdr3_nt: TGTGCCAGCAGTGGGGGGGGACTAGCGGGCACAGATACGCAGTATTTT
j_call: TRBJ1-1; v_call: TRBV30; clone_size: -; cdr3_length: 11; d_call: -; cdr3_aa: CAFAKAAEAFF; cdr3_nt: TGTGCCTTTGCGAAGGCGGCTGAAGCTTTCTTT
j_call: TRBJ2-3; v_call: TRBV13; clone_size: -; cdr3_length: 16; d_call: TRBD2; cdr3_aa: CASSNGAGGSTDTQYF; cdr3_nt: TGTGCCAGCAGCAACGGGGCGGGAGGGAGCACAGATACGCAGTATTTT
j_call: TRBJ1-1; v_call: TRBV6-5; clone_size: -; cdr3_length: 13; d_call: -; cdr3_aa: CGSSFTLNTEAFF; cdr3_nt: TGTGGCAGCAGTTTCACACTGAACACTGAAGCTTTCTTT
j_call: TRBJ2-2; v_call: TRBV5-1; clone_size: -; cdr3_length: 17; d_call: TRBD1; cdr3_aa: CASSQTRGTEDTGELFF; cdr3_nt: TGCGCCAGCAGTCAAACCAGGGGGACGGAGGACACCGGGGAGCTGTTTTTT
j_call: TRBJ1-2; v_call: TRBV2; clone_size: -; cdr3_length: 12; d_call: -; cdr3_aa: CASSDRGNGYTF; cdr3_nt: TGTGCCAGCAGTGACAGGGGAAATGGCTACACCTTC
j_call: TRBJ1-1; v_call: TRBV14; clone_size: -; cdr3_length: 13; d_call: -; cdr3_aa: CASSQGTGTEAFF; cdr3_nt: TGTGCCAGCAGCCAAGGAACGGGGACTGAAGCTTTCTTT
j_call: TRBJ1-5; v_call: TRBV6-5; clone_size: -; cdr3_length: 14; d_call: -; cdr3_aa: CASSLSRGGQPQHF; cdr3_nt: TGTGCCAGCAGTTTAAGTCGAGGGGGTCAGCCCCAGCATTTT
j_call: TRBJ1-5; v_call: TRBV19; clone_size: once; cdr3_length: 15; d_call: -; cdr3_aa: CASSVRRAGNQPQHF; cdr3_nt: TGTGCCAGTAGTGTCCGTCGTGCGGGCAATCAGCCCCAGCATTTT
j_call: TRBJ1-2; v_call: TRBV30; clone_size: -; cdr3_length: 13; d_call: -; cdr3_aa: CAWSTGGRYGYTF; cdr3_nt: TGTGCCTGGAGTACGGGGGGCCGGTATGGCTACACCTTC
j_call: TRBJ1-1; v_call: TRBV29-1; clone_size: -; cdr3_length: 13; d_call: -; cdr3_aa: CSADVTANTEAFF; cdr3_nt: TGCAGCGCGGATGTGACAGCGAACACTGAAGCTTTCTTT
j_call: TRBJ2-7; v_call: TRBV7-9; clone_size: -; cdr3_length: 15; d_call: -; cdr3_aa: CASSRNRDIIYEQYF; cdr3_nt: TGTGCCAGCAGCCGAAACCGGGACATTATCTACGAGCAGTACTTC
j_call: TRBJ2-2; v_call: TRBV6-5; clone_size: -; cdr3_length: 14; d_call: -; cdr3_aa: CASSYSGVTGELFF; cdr3_nt: TGTGCCAGCAGTTACTCAGGGGTCACCGGGGAGCTGTTTTTT
j_call: TRBJ1-4; v_call: TRBV19; clone_size: -; cdr3_length: 14; d_call: TRBD1; cdr3_aa: CASREQGYVEKLFF; cdr3_nt: TGTGCCAGTCGGGAACAGGGGTATGTTGAAAAACTGTTTTTT
j_call: TRBJ1-1; v_call: TRBV10-3; clone_size: -; cdr3_length: 13; d_call: -; cdr3_aa: CAISESFTGQAFF; cdr3_nt: TGTGCCATCAGTGAGTCTTTTACAGGGCAAGCTTTCTTT
j_call: TRBJ1-2; v_call: TRBV30; clone_size: -; cdr3_length: 13; d_call: -; cdr3_aa: CAWGGFRDYGYTF; cdr3_nt: TGTGCCTGGGGGGGGTTCCGGGACTATGGCTACACCTTC
j_call: TRBJ1-2; v_call: TRBV10-3; clone_size: -; cdr3_length: 13; d_call: -; cdr3_aa: CAIRDTASYGYTF; cdr3_nt: TGTGCCATTCGGGACACAGCGTCCTATGGCTACACCTTC
j_call: TRBJ1-6; v_call: TRBV4-1; clone_size: -; cdr3_length: 16; d_call: -; cdr3_aa: CASSQEWRVRNSPLHF; cdr3_nt: TGCGCCAGCAGCCAAGAATGGCGGGTACGGAATTCACCCCTCCACTTT
j_call: TRBJ1-1; v_call: TRBV5-1; clone_size: -; cdr3_length: 14; d_call: -; cdr3_aa: CASSVGSDGTEAFF; cdr3_nt: TGCGCCAGCAGCGTCGGGTCCGACGGCACTGAAGCTTTCTTT
j_call: TRBJ2-5; v_call: TRBV4-1; clone_size: once; cdr3_length: 14; d_call: -; cdr3_aa: CASSRVRSGETQYF; cdr3_nt: TGCGCCAGCAGCCGGGTCCGGAGCGGGGAGACCCAGTACTTC
j_call: TRBJ2-1; v_call: TRBV29-1; clone_size: -; cdr3_length: 16; d_call: TRBD2; cdr3_aa: CSVAPSWAGVYNEQFF; cdr3_nt: TGCAGCGTTGCACCCTCTTGGGCGGGGGTTTACAATGAGCAGTTCTTC
j_call: TRBJ1-3; v_call: TRBV19; clone_size: -; cdr3_length: 17; d_call: -; cdr3_aa: CASARARLTPSGNTIYF; cdr3_nt: TGTGCCAGTGCGAGGGCACGCCTTACACCGTCTGGAAACACCATATATTTT
j_call: TRBJ1-1; v_call: TRBV19; clone_size: -; cdr3_length: 13; d_call: TRBD1; cdr3_aa: CATSGTGNTEAFF; cdr3_nt: TGTGCCACCTCCGGGACAGGGAACACTGAAGCTTTCTTT
j_call: TRBJ2-3; v_call: TRBV5-4; clone_size: -; cdr3_length: 12; d_call: -; cdr3_aa: CASSRSTDTQYF; cdr3_nt: TGTGCCAGCAGCCGTAGCACAGATACGCAGTATTTT
j_call: TRBJ2-2; v_call: TRBV29-1; clone_size: -; cdr3_length: 13; d_call: TRBD2; cdr3_aa: CSVEAGGPGELFF; cdr3_nt: TGCAGCGTTGAGGCGGGGGGGCCCGGGGAGCTGTTTTTT
j_call: TRBJ2-3; v_call: TRBV9; clone_size: once; cdr3_length: 12; d_call: -; cdr3_aa: CASSERLDTQYF; cdr3_nt: TGTGCCAGCAGCGAGCGCTTAGATACGCAGTATTTT
j_call: TRBJ2-7; v_call: TRBV30; clone_size: -; cdr3_length: 12; d_call: -; cdr3_aa: CAWVGGINEQYF; cdr3_nt: TGTGCCTGGGTGGGGGGTATCAACGAGCAGTACTTC
j_call: TRBJ2-3; v_call: TRBV4-3; clone_size: -; cdr3_length: 17; d_call: -; cdr3_aa: CASSQDGGRFQGDTQYF; cdr3_nt: TGCGCCAGCAGCCAAGATGGTGGCCGATTCCAGGGAGATACGCAGTATTTT
j_call: TRBJ2-1; v_call: TRBV6-5; clone_size: -; cdr3_length: 15; d_call: -; cdr3_aa: CASSPGTLSYNEQFF; cdr3_nt: TGTGCCAGCAGCCCTGGGACACTCTCCTACAATGAGCAGTTCTTC
j_call: TRBJ2-1; v_call: TRBV15; clone_size: once; cdr3_length: 11; d_call: -; cdr3_aa: CATSRPPDWFF; cdr3_nt: TGTGCCACCAGCAGACCTCCTGACTGGTTCTTC
j_call: TRBJ2-2; v_call: TRBV10-2; clone_size: -; cdr3_length: 13; d_call: -; cdr3_aa: CASSGAGTGELFF; cdr3_nt: TGCGCCAGCAGTGGTGCGGGCACCGGGGAGCTGTTTTTT
j_call: TRBJ2-3; v_call: TRBV19; clone_size: -; cdr3_length: 14; d_call: TRBD2; cdr3_aa: CASSILLAADTQYF; cdr3_nt: TGTGCCAGTAGTATTCTGCTAGCGGCCGATACGCAGTATTTT
j_call: TRBJ2-1; v_call: TRBV11-3; clone_size: -; cdr3_length: 15; d_call: TRBD1; cdr3_aa: CASSPGTGDYNEQFF; cdr3_nt: TGTGCCAGCAGCCCCGGGACAGGGGACTACAATGAGCAGTTCTTC
j_call: TRBJ2-7; v_call: TRBV27; clone_size: once; cdr3_length: 15; d_call: TRBD2; cdr3_aa: CASSFYGGRDREQYF; cdr3_nt: TGTGCCAGCAGTTTTTATGGCGGGAGGGATCGGGAGCAGTACTTC
j_call: TRBJ1-1; v_call: TRBV5-6; clone_size: -; cdr3_length: 12; d_call: TRBD1; cdr3_aa: CASRPGTGVAFF; cdr3_nt: TGTGCCAGCAGACCCGGGACAGGGGTCGCTTTCTTT
j_call: TRBJ1-2; v_call: TRBV30; clone_size: -; cdr3_length: 13; d_call: TRBD1; cdr3_aa: CAWSVKGGGGYTF; cdr3_nt: TGTGCCTGGAGTGTAAAAGGGGGCGGTGGCTACACCTTC
j_call: TRBJ2-7; v_call: TRBV6-5; clone_size: -; cdr3_length: 15; d_call: TRBD2; cdr3_aa: CASNLAGGAPYEQYF; cdr3_nt: TGTGCCAGTAATCTAGCGGGAGGCGCTCCCTACGAGCAGTACTTC
j_call: TRBJ2-7; v_call: TRBV27; clone_size: -; cdr3_length: 14; d_call: TRBD2; cdr3_aa: CASSSFGAGEEQYF; cdr3_nt: TGTGCCAGCAGTTCTTTCGGAGCGGGAGAGGAGCAGTACTTC
j_call: TRBJ2-5; v_call: TRBV5-1; clone_size: -; cdr3_length: 14; d_call: TRBD1; cdr3_aa: CASSFSGGQETQYF; cdr3_nt: TGCGCCAGCAGCTTTTCAGGGGGCCAAGAGACCCAGTACTTC
j_call: TRBJ1-5; v_call: TRBV27; clone_size: -; cdr3_length: 15; d_call: TRBD1; cdr3_aa: CASRGQGRTNQPQHF; cdr3_nt: TGTGCCAGCAGGGGACAGGGAAGGACAAATCAGCCCCAGCATTTT
j_call: TRBJ2-2; v_call: TRBV9; clone_size: -; cdr3_length: 13; d_call: -; cdr3_aa: CASSNQGSGELFF; cdr3_nt: TGTGCCAGCAGTAATCAGGGTTCCGGGGAGCTGTTTTTT
j_call: TRBJ2-1; v_call: TRBV11-2; clone_size: -; cdr3_length: 17; d_call: -; cdr3_aa: CASSLDPLSYYYNEQFF; cdr3_nt: TGTGCCAGCAGCTTAGATCCCCTATCCTACTACTACAATGAGCAGTTCTTC
j_call: TRBJ2-5; v_call: TRBV10-2; clone_size: -; cdr3_length: 17; d_call: TRBD2; cdr3_aa: CATLSGRQAGLQETQYF; cdr3_nt: TGCGCCACCCTATCCGGACGCCAAGCGGGGCTCCAAGAGACCCAGTACTTC
j_call: TRBJ1-2; v_call: TRBV6-1; clone_size: -; cdr3_length: 17; d_call: TRBD1; cdr3_aa: CASSEMGTGRANYGYTF; cdr3_nt: TGTGCCAGCAGCGAAATGGGGACAGGTCGGGCTAACTATGGCTACACCTTC
j_call: TRBJ2-7; v_call: TRBV7-2; clone_size: -; cdr3_length: 14; d_call: TRBD2; cdr3_aa: CASSFERGPYEQYF; cdr3_nt: TGTGCCAGCAGCTTCGAGCGGGGACCCTACGAGCAGTACTTC
j_call: TRBJ2-1; v_call: TRBV2; clone_size: -; cdr3_length: 15; d_call: TRBD2; cdr3_aa: CASSLLTSGGAGQFF; cdr3_nt: TGTGCCAGCAGCCTTTTGACTAGCGGGGGGGCCGGGCAGTTCTTC